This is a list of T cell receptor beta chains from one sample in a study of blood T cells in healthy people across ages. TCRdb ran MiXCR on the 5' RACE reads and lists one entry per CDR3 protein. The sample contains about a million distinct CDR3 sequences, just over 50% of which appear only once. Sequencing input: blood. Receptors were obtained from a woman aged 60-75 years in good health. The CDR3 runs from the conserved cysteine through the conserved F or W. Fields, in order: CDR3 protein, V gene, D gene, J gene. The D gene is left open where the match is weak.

CASKIGGAIDEQYF,TRBV6-5,-,TRBJ2-7
CASSYRWETQYF,TRBV6-6,-,-
CAVRRAAANIQYF,TRBV6-1,-,TRBJ2-4
CASSPIPGLGSTDTQYF,TRBV6-2/TRBV6-3,TRBD2,TRBJ2-3
CASRHRGGGQETQYF,TRBV12-3/TRBV12-4,-,TRBJ2-5
CASSQGGVGYTF,TRBV3-1,-,TRBJ1-2
CASSQDRVDGYTF,TRBV4-3,-,TRBJ1-2
CASSYGLQTQYF,TRBV12-3/TRBV12-4,-,TRBJ2-5
CSVEADGIGYGYTF,TRBV29-1,-,TRBJ1-2
CAWSQGLAGYTF,TRBV30,-,TRBJ1-2
CAGQGAIDTRYF,TRBV7-2,TRBD1,TRBJ2-3
CASSRDYGSYNSPLHF,TRBV7-9,-,TRBJ1-6
CASSWGSGTEAFF,TRBV5-5,-,TRBJ1-1
CASSLAGRGVNQPQHF,TRBV7-2,-,TRBJ1-5
CASSLRTSGGQATQYF,TRBV6-6,TRBD2,TRBJ2-5
CSVRQGADTQYF,TRBV29-1,TRBD1,TRBJ2-3
CASSLDPPSGRRNEQFF,TRBV11-2,TRBD2,TRBJ2-1
CASEGVAGQETQYF,TRBV6-6,TRBD2,TRBJ2-5
CASSPERVTDTQYF,TRBV7-9,-,TRBJ2-3
CASSLDRVQNGYTF,TRBV5-1,-,TRBJ1-2
CSGNQETQYF,TRBV29-1,-,TRBJ2-5
CASSLEAPHADTQYF,TRBV5-5,-,TRBJ2-3
CASGHRDSYEQYF,TRBV7-6,-,TRBJ2-7
CASSSRGSGADTQYF,TRBV27,TRBD2,TRBJ2-3
CASRRTFQPVGSPLHF,TRBV6-5,-,TRBJ1-6
CSALSGSSLEQYF,TRBV20-1,TRBD2,TRBJ2-7
CASSYSNFRGGRGIDDEQFF,TRBV6-2/TRBV6-3,TRBD1,TRBJ2-1
CATSSGGLAGVNEQFF,TRBV15,TRBD2,TRBJ2-1
CASSPTRSGAQETQYF,TRBV6-6,-,TRBJ2-5
CASSQGWAGGPYEQYF,TRBV4-1,TRBD2,TRBJ2-7
CASSQAPFPGITYEQYF,TRBV4-2,-,TRBJ2-7
CAWSVSRYGGVAFF,TRBV30,-,TRBJ1-1